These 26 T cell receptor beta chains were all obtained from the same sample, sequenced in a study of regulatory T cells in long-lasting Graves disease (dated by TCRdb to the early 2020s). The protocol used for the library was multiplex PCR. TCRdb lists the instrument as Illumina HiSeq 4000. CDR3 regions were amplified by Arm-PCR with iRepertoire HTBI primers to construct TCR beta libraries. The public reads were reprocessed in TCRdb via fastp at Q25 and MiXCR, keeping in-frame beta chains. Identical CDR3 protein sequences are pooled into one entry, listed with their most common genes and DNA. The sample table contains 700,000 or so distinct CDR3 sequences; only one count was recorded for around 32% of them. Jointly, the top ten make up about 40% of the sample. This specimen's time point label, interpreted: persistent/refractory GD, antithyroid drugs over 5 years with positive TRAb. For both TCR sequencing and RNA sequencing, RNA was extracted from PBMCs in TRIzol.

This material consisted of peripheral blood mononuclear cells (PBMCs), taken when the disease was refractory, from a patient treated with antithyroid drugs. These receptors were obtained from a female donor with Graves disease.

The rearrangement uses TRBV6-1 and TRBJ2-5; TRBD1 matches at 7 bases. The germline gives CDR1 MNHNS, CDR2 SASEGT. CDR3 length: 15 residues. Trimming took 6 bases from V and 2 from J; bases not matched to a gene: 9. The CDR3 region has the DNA TGTGCCAGCAGCCGGGACAGCGCTCTACAAGAGACCCAGTACTTC. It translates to CASSRDSALQETQYF.

The CDR3 region is CASSGWESNTEAFF. DNA for the CDR3: TGTGCCAGCAGCGGCTGGGAGAGTAACACTGAAGCTTTCTTT. The chain links TRBV7-6 to TRBJ1-1; D not certain. The CDR3 loop spans 14 amino acids. CDR1 is SGHVS and CDR2 is FNYEAQ in the germline V gene. V was pared by 5 bases and J by 2 bases, with 12 bases between.

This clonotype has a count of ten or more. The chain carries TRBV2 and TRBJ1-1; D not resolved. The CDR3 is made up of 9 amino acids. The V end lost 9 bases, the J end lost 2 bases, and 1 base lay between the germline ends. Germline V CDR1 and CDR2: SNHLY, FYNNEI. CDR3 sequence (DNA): TGTGCCAGAAACACTGAAGCTTTCTTT. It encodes CARNTEAFF.

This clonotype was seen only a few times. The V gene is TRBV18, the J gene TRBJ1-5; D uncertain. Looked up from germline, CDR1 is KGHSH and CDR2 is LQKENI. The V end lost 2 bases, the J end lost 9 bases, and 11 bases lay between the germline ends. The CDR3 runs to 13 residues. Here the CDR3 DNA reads TGTGCCAGCTCACCATCAAGAGGTGGGCCCCAGCATTTT. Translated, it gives CASSPSRGGPQHF.

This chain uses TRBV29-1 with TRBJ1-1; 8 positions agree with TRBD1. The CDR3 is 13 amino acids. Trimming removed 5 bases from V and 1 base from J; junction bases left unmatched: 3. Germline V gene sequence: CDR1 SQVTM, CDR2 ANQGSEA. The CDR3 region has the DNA TGCAGCGTTCAGACAGGGGCGAACACTGAAGCTTTCTTT. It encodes CSVQTGANTEAFF.

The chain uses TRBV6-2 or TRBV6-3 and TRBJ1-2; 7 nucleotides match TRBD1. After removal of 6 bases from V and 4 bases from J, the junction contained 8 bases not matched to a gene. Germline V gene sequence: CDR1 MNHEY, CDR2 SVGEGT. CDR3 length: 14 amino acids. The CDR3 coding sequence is TGTGCCAGCAGAACAACCGACAGGGCCTATGGCTACACCTTC. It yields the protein CASRTTDRAYGYTF.

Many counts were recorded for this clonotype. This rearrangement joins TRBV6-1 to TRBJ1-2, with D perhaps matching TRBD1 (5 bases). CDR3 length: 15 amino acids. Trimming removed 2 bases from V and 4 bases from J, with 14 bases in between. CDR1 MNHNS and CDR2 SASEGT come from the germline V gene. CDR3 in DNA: TGTGCCAGCAGTGAATCGGGCAGGGACCTCTATGGCTACACCTTC. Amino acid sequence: CASSESGRDLYGYTF.

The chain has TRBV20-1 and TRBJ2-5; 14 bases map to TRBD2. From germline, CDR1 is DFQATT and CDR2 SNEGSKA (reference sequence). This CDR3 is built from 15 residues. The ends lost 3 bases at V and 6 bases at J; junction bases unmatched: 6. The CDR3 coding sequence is TGCAGTGCTAGTGAGGGACTAGCGGGAGTACAGACCCAGTACTTC. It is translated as CSASEGLAGVQTQYF.

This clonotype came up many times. The CDR3: CASSYGTSGKETQYF. The CDR3 DNA follows: TGTGCCAGCAGTTACGGGACTAGCGGGAAAGAGACCCAGTACTTC. The chain has TRBV6-9 and TRBJ2-5; 13 nucleotides line up with TRBD2. CDR3 length: 15 amino acids. The germline V gene has CDR1 MNHGY and CDR2 SVAAGI. After removal of 3 bases from V and 3 bases from J, the junction contained 1 base not matched to a gene.

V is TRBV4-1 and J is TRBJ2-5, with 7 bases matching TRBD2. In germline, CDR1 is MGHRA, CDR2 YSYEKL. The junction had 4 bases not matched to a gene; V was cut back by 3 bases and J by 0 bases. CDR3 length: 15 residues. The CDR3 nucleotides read TGCGCCAGCAGCCATCCTGGACTAGACCAAGAGACCCAGTACTTC. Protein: CASSHPGLDQETQYF.

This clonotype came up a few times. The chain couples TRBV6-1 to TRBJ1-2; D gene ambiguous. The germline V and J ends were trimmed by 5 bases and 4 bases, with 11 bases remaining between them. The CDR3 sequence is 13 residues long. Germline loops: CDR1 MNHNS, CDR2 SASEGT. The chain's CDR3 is CASSLGWAYGYTF. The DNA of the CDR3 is TGTGCCAGCAGTCTAGGTTGGGCCTATGGCTACACCTTC.

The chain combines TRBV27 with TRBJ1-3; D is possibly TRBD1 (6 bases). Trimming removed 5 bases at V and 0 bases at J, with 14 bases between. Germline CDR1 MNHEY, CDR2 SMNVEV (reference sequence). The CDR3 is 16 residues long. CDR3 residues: CASSRGGPYSGNTIYF. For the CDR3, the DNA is TGTGCCAGCAGTCGAGGGGGGCCTTACTCTGGAAACACCATATATTTT.

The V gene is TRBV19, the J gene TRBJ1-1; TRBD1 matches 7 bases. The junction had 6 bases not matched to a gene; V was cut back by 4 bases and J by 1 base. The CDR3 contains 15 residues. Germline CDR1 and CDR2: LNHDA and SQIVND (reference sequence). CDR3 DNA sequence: TGTGCCAGTAGTAGAGACAGGGATAGGAACACTGAAGCTTTCTTT. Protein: CASSRDRDRNTEAFF. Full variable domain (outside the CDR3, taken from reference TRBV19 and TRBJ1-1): DGGITQSPKYLFRKEGQNVTLSCEQNLNHDAMYWYRQDPGQGLRLIYYSQIVNDFQKGDIAEGYSVSREKKESFPLTVTSAQKNPTAFYLCASSRDRDRNTEAFFGQGTRLTVV.

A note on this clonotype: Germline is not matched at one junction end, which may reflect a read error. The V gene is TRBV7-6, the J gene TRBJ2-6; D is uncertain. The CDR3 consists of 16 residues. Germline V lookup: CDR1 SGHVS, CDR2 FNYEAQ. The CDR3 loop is CANSLVAYSGANVLTF. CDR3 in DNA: TGTGCCAACAGCTTGGTGGCATACTCTGGGGCCAACGTCCTGACTTTC.

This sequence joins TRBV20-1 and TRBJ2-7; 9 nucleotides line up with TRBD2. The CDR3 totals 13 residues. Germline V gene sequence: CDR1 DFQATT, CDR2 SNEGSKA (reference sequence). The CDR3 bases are TGCAGCGGTATTAGCGGGAGTCTCCACGAGCAGTACTTC. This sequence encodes CSGISGSLHEQYF.

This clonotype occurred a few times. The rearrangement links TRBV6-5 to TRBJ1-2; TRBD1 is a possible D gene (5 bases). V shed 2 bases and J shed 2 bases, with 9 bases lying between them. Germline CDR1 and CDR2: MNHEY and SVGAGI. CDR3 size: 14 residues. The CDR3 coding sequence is TGTGCCAGCAGTTACCCTGAGGGGAACTATGGCTACACCTTC. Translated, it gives CASSYPEGNYGYTF.

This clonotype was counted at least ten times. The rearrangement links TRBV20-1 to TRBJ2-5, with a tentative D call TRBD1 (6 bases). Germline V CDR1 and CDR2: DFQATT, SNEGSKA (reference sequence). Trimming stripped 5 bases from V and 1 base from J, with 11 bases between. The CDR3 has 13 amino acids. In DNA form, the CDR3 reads TGCAGTGCTCCGCAACAGGGCCAAGAGACCCAGTACTTC. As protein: CSAPQQGQETQYF.

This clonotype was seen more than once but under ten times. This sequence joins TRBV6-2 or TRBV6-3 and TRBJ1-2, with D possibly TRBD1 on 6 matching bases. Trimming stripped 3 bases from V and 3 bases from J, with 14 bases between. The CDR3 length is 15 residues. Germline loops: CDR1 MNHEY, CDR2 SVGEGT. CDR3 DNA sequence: TGTGCCAGCAGTTATTTTGGGGGCCGGGACTATGGCTACACCTTC. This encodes CASSYFGGRDYGYTF.

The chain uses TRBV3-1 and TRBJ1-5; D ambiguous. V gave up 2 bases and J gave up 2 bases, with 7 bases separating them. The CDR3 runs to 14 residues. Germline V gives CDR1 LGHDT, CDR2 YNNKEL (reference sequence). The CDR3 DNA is TGTGCCAGCAGCCAAAAGGTAGGCAATCAGCCCCAGCATTTT. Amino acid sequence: CASSQKVGNQPQHF.

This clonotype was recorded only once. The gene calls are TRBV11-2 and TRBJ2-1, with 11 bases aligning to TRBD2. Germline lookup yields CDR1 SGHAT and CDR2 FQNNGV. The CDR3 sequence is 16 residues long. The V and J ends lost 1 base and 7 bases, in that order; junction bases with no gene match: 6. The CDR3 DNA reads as TGTGCCAGCAGCTTAGTTCCCCTAGCGGGAGGAAATGAGCAGTTCTTC. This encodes CASSLVPLAGGNEQFF.

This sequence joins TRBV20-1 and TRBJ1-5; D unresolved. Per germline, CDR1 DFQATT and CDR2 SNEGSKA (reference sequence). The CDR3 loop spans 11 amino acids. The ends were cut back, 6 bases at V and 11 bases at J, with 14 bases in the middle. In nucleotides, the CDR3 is TGCAGTGCCCGGAAGCGGGAATCCCAGCATTTT. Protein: CSARKRESQHF.

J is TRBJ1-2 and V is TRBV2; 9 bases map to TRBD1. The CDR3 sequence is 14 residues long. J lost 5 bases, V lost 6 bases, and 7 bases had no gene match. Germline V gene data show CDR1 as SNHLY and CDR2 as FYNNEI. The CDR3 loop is CASRHTGGAYGYTF. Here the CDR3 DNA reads TGTGCCAGCAGGCACACAGGGGGCGCGTATGGCTACACCTTC. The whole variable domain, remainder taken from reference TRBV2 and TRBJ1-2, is EPEVTQTPSHQVTQMGQEVILRCVPISNHLYFYWYRQILGQKVEFLVSFYNNEISEKSEIFDDQFSVERPDGSNFTLKIRSTKLEDSAMYFCASRHTGGAYGYTFGSGTRLTVV.

DNA of the CDR3: TGTGCCACCAGCGGAGGCGGAAGGGGAAGAAACATTCAGTACTTC. It specifies CATSGGGRGRNIQYF. The chain recombines TRBV15 with TRBJ2-4; D may match TRBD1 or TRBD2 (5 bases each). Germline lookup yields CDR1 LNHNV and CDR2 YYDKDF (reference sequence). The V end was cut by 5 bases, the J end by 6 bases, with 17 bases between. The length of the CDR3 is 15 residues. The full variable domain, completed using reference TRBV15 and TRBJ2-4, is DAMVIQNPRYQVTQFGKPVTLSCSQTLNHNVMYWYQQKSSQAPKLLFHYYDKDFNNEADTPDNFQSRRPNTSFCFLDIRSPGLGDTAMYLCATSGGGRGRNIQYFGAGTRLSVL.

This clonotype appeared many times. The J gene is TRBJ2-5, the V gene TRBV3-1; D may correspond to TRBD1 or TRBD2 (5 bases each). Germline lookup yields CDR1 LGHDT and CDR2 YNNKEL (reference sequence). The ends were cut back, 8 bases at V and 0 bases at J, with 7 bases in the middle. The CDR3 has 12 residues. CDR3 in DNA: TGTGCCAGCTTGGGGGACCAAGAGACCCAGTACTTC. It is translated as CASLGDQETQYF.

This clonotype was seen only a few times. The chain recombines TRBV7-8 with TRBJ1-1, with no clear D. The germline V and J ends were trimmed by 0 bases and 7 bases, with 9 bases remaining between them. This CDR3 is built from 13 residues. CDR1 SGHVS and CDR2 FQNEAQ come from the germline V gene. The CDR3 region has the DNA TGTGCCAGCAGCTTAGCGGGGTCTCATGAAGCTTTCTTT. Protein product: CASSLAGSHEAFF.

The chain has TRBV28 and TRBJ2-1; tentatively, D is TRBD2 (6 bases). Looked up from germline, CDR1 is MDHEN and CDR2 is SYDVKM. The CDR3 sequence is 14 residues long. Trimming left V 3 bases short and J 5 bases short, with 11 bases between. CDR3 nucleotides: TGTGCCAGCAGTTTGGGAGTAGCGGACAATGAGCAGTTCTTC. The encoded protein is CASSLGVADNEQFF.